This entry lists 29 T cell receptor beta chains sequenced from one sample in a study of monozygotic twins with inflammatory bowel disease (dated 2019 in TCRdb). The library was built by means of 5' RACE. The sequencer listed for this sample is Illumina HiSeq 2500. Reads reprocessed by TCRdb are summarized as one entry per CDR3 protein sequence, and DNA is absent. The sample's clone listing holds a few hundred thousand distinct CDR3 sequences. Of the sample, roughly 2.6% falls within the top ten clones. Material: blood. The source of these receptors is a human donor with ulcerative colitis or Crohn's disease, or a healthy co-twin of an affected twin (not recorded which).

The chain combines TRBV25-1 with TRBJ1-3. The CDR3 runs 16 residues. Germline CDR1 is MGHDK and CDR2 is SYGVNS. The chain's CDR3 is CASSEYSVRAGNTIYF.

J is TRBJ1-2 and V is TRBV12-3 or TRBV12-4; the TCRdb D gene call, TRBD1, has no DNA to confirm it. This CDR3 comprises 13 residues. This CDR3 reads CASSAGTDYGYTF.

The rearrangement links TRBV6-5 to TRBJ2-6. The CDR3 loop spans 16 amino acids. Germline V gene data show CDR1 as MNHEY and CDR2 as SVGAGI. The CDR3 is CASSYLKVSGANVLTF.

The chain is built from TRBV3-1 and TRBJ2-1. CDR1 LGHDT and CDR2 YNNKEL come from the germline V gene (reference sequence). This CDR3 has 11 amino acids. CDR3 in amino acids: CASSQGMGQFF.

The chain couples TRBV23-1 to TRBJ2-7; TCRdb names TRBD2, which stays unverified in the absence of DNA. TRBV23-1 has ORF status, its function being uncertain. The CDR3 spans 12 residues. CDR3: CASSQSGPCQYF.

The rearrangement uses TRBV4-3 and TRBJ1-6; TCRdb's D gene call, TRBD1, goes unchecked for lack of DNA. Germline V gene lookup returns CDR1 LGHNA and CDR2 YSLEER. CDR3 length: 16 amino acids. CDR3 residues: CASSQDETGANSPLHF.

The CDR3 here is CASSPGQVYYGYTF. The rearrangement joins TRBV18 to TRBJ1-2; without DNA, the TCRdb call of TRBD1 cannot be checked. The germline V gene encodes CDR1 KGHSH and CDR2 LQKENI. The CDR3 length is 14 residues.

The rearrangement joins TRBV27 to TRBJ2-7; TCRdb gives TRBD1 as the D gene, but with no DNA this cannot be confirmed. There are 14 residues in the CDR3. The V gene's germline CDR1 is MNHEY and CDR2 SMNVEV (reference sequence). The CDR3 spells CASRGRTGFYEQYF.

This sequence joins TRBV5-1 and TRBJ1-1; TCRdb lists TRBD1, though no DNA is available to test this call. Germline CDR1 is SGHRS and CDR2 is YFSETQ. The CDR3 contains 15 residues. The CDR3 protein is CASSPSTGGGTEAFF.

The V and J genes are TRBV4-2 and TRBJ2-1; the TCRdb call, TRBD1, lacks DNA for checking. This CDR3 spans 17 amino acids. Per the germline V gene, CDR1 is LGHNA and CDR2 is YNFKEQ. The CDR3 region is CASSQPHPGQGFIEQFF.

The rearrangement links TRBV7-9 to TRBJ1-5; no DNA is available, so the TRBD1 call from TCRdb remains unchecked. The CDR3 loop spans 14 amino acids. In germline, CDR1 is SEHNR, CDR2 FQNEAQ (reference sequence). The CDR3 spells CASSLGAAPGTQHF.

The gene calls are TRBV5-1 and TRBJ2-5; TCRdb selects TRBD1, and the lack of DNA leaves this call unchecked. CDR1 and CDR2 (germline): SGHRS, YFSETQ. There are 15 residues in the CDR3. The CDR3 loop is CASSPRTGAGETQYF.

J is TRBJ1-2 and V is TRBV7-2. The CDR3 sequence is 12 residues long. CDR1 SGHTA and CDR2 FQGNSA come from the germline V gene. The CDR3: CASSLGLWGYTF.

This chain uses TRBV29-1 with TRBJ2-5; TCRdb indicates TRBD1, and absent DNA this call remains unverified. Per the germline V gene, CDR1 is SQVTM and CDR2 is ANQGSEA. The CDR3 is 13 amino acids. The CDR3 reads CSVETGGGETQYF.

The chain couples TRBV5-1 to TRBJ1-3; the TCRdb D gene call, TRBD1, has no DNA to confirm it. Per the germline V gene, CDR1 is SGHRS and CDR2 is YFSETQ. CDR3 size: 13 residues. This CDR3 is CASAGRSGNTIYF.

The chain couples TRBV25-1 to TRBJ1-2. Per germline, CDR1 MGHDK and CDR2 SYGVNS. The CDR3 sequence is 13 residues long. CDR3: CASSERGPYGYTF.

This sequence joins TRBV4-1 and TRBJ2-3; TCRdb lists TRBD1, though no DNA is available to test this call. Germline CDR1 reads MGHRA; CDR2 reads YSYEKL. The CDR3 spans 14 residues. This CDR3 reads CASSFLGVVVRQYF.

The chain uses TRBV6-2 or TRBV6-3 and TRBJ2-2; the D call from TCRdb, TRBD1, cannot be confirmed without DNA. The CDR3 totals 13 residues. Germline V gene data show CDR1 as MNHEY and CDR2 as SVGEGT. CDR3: CANPGRYTGELFF.

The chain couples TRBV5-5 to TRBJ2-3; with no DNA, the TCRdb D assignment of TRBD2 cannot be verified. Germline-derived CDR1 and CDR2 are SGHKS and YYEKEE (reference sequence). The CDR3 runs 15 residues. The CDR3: CASSRQGREGDTQYF.

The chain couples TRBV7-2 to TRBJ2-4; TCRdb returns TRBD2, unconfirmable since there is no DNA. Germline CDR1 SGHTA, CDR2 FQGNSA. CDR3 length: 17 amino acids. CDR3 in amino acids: CASRLAGWAGRTNIQYF.

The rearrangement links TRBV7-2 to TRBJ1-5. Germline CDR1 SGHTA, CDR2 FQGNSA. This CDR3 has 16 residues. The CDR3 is CASSSGSGIGNQPQHF. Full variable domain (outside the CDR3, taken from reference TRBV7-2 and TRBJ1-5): GAGVSQSPSNKVTEKGKDVELRCDPISGHTALYWYRQSLGQGLEFLIYFQGNSAPDKSGLPSDRFSAERTGGSVSTLTIQRTQQEDSAVYLCASSSGSGIGNQPQHFGDGTRLSIL.

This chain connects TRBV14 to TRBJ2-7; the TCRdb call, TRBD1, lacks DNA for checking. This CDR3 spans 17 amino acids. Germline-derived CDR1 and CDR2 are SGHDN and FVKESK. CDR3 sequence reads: CASSQGPEGFGWDEQYF.

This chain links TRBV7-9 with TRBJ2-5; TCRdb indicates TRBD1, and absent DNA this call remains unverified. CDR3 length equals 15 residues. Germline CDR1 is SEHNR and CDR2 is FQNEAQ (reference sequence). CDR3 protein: CASSPGQSTQETQYF.

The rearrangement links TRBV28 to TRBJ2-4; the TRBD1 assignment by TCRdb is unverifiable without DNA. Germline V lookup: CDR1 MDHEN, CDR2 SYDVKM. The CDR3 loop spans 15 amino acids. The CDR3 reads CASSKGTGHYNIQYF.

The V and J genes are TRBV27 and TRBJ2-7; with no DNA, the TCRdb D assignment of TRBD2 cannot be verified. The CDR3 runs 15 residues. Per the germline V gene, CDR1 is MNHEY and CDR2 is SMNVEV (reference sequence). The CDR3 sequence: CASSLQRGAAYEQYF.

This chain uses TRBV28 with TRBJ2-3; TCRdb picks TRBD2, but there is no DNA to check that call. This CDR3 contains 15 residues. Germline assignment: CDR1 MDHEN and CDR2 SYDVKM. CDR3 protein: CASSPPAKPTDTQYF.

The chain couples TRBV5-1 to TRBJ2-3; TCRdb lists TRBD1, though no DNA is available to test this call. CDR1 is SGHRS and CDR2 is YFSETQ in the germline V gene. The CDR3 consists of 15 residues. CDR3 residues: CASSFVQGSTDTQYF.

The CDR3: CASSSTGGLYEQYF. The chain recombines TRBV7-9 with TRBJ2-7; the TRBD1 assignment by TCRdb is unverifiable without DNA. CDR1 SEHNR and CDR2 FQNEAQ come from the germline V gene (reference sequence). The CDR3 is 14 residues long.

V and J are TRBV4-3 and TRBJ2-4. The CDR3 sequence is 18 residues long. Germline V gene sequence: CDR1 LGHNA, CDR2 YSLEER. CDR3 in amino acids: CASSQSGSAAQSKNIQYF.